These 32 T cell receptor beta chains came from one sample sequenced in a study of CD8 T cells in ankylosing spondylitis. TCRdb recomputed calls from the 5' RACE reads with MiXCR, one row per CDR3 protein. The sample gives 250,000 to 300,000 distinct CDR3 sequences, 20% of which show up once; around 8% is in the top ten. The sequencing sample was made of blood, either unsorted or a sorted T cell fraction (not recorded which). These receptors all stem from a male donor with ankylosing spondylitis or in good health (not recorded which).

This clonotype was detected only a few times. The CDR3 DNA reads TGCGCCAGCAGCTCGCAGGGGGCAGCGAACACTGAAGCTTTCTTT. Translated: CASSSQGAANTEAFF. This sequence joins TRBV5-1 and TRBJ1-1, with 8 bases that match TRBD1. The length of the CDR3 is 15 residues. Germline lookup yields CDR1 SGHRS and CDR2 YFSETQ. Unmatched junction bases numbered 5, after V lost 3 bases and J lost 1 base.

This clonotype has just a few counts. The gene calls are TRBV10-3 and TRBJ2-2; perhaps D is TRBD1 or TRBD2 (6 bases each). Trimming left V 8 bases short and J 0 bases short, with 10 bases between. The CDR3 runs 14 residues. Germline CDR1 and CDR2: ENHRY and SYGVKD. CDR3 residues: CAIGGTPNTGELFF. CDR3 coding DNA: TGTGCCATCGGGGGGACACCGAACACCGGGGAGCTGTTTTTT.

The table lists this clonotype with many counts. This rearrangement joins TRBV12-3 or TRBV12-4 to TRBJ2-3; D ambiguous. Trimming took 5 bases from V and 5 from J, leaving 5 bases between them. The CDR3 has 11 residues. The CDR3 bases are TGTGCCAGCAGTACAGTAGATACGCAGTATTTT. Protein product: CASSTVDTQYF.

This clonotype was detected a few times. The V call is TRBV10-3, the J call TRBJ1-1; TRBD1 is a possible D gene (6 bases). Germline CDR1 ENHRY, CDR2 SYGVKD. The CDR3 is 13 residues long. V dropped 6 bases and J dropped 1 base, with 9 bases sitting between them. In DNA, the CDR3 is TGTGCCATCAGCGTAGGGGGGAACACTGAAGCTTTCTTT. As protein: CAISVGGNTEAFF.

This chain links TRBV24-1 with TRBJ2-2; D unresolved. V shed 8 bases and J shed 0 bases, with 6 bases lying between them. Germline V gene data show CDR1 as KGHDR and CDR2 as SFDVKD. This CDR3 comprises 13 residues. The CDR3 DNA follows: TGTGCCACCATGGGTCCGAACACCGGGGAGCTGTTTTTT. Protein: CATMGPNTGELFF.

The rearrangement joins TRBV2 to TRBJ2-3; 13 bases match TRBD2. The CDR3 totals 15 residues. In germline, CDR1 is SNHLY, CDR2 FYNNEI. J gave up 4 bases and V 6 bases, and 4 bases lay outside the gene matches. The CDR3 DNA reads TGTGCCAGCAGGCGACTAGCGGGAGGATCAGATACGCAGTATTTT. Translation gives CASRRLAGGSDTQYF.

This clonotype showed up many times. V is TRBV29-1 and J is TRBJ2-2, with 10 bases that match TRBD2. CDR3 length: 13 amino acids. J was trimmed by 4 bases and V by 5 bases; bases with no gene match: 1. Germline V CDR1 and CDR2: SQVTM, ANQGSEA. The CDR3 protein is CSVRTSGTGELFF. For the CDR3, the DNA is TGCAGCGTTCGGACTAGCGGCACCGGGGAGCTGTTTTTT.

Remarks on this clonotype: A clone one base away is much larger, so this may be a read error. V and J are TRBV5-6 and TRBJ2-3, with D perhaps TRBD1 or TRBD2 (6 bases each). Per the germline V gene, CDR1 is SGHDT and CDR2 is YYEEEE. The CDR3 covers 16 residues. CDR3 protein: CTSSWGAMILPDTQYF. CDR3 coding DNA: TGTACCAGCAGCTGGGGGGCTATGATCCTACCAGATACGCAGTATTTT.

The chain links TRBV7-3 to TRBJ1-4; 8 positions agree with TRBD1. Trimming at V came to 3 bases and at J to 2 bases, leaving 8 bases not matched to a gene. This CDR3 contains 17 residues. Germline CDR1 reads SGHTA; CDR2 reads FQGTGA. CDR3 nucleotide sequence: TGTGCCAGCAGCTTCCTTGGACAGGGCGATACTAATGAAAAACTGTTTTTT. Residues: CASSFLGQGDTNEKLFF.

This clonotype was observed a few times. The CDR3 loop is CASSFGGGSFTDTQYF. In DNA, the CDR3 is TGTGCCAGCAGCTTTGGCGGCGGGAGCTTCACAGATACGCAGTATTTT. The chain has TRBV7-3 and TRBJ2-3, with 7 bases lining up with TRBD2. Trimming cost V 3 bases and J 2 bases; bases outside gene matches: 8. This CDR3 region has 16 residues. Germline assignment: CDR1 SGHTA and CDR2 FQGTGA.

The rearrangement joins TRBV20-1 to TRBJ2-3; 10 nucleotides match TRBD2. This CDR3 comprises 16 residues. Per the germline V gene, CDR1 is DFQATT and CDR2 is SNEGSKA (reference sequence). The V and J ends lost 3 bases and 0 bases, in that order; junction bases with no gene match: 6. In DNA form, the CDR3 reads TGCAGTGCTAGCCGGACTAGCGGATCTAGCACAGATACGCAGTATTTT. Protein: CSASRTSGSSTDTQYF.

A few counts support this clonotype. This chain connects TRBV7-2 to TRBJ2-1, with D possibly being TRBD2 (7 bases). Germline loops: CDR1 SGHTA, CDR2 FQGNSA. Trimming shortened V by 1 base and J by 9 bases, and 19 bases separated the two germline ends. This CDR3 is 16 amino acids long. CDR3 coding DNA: TGTGCCAGCAGCTTAGAGGGGGGGACTGCAACCAGTGAGCAGTTCTTC. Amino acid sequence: CASSLEGGTATSEQFF.

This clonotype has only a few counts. The CDR3 region has the DNA TGCAGTGCTCCCGGGCATCTTGAGCAGTTCTTC. It translates to CSAPGHLEQFF. The J gene is TRBJ2-1, the V gene TRBV20-1; no clear D. Trimming removed 5 bases at V and 9 bases at J, with 11 bases between. The CDR3 length is 11 residues. CDR1 is DFQATT, CDR2 SNEGSKA, per germline (reference sequence).

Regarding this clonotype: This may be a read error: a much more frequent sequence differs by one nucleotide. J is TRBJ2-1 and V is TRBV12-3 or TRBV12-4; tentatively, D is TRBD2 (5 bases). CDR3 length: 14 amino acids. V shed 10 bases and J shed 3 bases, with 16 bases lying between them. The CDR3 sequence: CATGRWEYYNEQFF. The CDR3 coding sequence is TGTGCCACCGGACGTTGGGAGTACTACAATGAGCAGTTCTTC.

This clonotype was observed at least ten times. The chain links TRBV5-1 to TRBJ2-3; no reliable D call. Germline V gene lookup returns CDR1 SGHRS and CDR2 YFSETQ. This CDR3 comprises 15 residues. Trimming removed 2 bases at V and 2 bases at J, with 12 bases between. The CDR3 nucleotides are TGCGCCAGCAGCTTCGCGTCAGGTGCCACAGATACGCAGTATTTT. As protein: CASSFASGATDTQYF.

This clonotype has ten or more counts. CDR3 sequence: CSARVPGTDTQYF. The CDR3 DNA sequence: TGCAGTGCTAGAGTCCCAGGCACAGATACGCAGTATTTT. V usage is TRBV20-1 and J usage is TRBJ2-3, with D uncertain. This CDR3 contains 13 residues. The ends were cut back, 1 base at V and 1 base at J, with 6 bases in the middle. Germline CDR1 and CDR2: DFQATT and SNEGSKA (reference sequence).

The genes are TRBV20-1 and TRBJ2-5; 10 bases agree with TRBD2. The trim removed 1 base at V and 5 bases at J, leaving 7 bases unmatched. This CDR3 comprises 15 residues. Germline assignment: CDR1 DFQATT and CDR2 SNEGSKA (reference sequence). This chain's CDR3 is CSARAPSGGGETQYF. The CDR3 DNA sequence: TGCAGTGCTAGAGCCCCTAGCGGGGGTGGTGAGACCCAGTACTTC.

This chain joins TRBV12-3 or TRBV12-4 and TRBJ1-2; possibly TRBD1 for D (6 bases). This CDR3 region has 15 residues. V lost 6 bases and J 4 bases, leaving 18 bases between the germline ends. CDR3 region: CASRSNAGATYGYTF. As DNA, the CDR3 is TGTGCCAGCAGATCAAATGCAGGGGCAACCTATGGCTACACCTTC.

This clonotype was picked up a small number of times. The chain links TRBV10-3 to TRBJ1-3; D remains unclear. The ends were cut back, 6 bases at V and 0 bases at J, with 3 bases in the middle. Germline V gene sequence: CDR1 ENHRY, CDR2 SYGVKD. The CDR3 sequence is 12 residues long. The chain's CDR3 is CAISRSGNTIYF. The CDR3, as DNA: TGTGCCATCAGCCGCTCTGGAAACACCATATATTTT.

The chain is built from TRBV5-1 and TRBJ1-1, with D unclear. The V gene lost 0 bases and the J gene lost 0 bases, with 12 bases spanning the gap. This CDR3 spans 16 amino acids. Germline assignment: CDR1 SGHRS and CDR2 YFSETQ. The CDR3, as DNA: TGCGCCAGCAGCTTGGCCGCGGATTGGATGAACACTGAAGCTTTCTTT. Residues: CASSLAADWMNTEAFF.

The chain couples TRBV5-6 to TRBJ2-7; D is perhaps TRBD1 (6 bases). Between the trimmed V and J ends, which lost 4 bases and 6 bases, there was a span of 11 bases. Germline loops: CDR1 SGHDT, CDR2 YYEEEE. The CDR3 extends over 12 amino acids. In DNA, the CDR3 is TGTGCCAGCAGCACTACAGGGTTCGAGCAGTACGTC. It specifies CASSTTGFEQYV.

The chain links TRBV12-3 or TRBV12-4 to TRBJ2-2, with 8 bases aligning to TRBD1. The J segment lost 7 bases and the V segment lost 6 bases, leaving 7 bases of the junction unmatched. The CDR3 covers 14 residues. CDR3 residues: CASSLGQGIGELFF. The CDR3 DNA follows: TGTGCCAGCAGCCTAGGACAGGGTATCGGGGAGCTGTTTTTT.

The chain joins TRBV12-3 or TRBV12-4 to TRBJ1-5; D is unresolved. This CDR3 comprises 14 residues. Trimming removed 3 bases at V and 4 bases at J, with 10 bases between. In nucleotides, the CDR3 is TGTGCCAGCAGTTTCACGGCCCTAAATCAGCCCCAGCATTTT. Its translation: CASSFTALNQPQHF.

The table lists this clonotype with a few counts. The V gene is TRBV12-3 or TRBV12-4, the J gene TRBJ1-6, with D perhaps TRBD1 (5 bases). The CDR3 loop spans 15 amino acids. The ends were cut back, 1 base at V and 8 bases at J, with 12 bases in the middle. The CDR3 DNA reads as TGTGCCAGCAGTTTAGAGGGACCGCCTGATTCACCCCTCCACTTT. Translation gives CASSLEGPPDSPLHF.

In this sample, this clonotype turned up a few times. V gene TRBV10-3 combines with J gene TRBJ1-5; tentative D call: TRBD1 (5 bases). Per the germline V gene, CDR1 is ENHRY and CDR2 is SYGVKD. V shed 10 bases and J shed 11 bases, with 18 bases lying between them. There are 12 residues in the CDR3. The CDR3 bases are TGTGCCACGGGCGGAGGGGACTTGGCCCAGCATTTT. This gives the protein CATGGGDLAQHF.

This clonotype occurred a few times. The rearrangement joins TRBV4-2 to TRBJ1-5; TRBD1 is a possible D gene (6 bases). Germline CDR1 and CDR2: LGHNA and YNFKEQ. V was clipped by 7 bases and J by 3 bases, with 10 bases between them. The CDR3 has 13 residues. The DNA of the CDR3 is TGTGCCAGCAAGGGGGGGGACAATCAGCCCCAGCATTTT. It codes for CASKGGDNQPQHF.

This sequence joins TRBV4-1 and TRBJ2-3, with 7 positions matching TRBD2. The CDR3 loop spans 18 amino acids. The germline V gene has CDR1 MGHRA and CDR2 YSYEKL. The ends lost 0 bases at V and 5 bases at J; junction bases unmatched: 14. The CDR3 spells CASSQDTSLTSSLDTQYF. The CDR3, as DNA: TGCGCCAGCAGCCAAGATACCAGCCTGACTAGCAGCCTAGATACGCAGTATTTT.

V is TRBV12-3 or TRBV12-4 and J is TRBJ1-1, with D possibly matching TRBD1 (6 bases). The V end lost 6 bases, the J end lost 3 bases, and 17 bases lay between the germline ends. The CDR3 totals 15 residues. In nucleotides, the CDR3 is TGTGCCAGCAGCCACCCCCCAGGGGCCTACACTGAAGCTTTCTTT. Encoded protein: CASSHPPGAYTEAFF.

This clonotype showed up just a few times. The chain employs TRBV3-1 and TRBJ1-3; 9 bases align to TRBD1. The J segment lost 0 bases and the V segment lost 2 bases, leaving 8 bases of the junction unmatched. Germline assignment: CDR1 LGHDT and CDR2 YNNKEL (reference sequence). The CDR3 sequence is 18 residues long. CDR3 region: CASSQRDRVSSSGNTIYF. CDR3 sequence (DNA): TGTGCCAGCAGCCAAAGGGACAGGGTATCGAGCTCTGGAAACACCATATATTTT.

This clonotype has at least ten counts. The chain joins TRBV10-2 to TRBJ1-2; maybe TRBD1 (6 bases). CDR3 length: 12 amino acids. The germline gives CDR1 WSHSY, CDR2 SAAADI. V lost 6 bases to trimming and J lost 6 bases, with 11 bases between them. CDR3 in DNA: TGCGCCAGCAGCGGACAGCTACATGGCTACACCTTC. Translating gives CASSGQLHGYTF.

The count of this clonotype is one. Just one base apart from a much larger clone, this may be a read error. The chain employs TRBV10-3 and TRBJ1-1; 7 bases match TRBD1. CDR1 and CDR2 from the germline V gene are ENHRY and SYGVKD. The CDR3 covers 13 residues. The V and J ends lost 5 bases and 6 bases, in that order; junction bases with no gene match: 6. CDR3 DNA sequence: TGTGCCATCAGTTCAGGGGGGGGGGCTGAAGCTTTCTTT. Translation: CAISSGGGAEAFF.

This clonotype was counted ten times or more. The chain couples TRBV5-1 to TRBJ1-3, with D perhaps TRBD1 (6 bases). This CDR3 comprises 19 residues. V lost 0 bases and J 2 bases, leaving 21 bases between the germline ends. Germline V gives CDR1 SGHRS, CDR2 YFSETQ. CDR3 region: CASSLAGLPQGTTGNTIYF. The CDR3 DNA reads TGCGCCAGCAGCTTGGCTGGCCTCCCACAGGGAACCACTGGAAACACCATATATTTT.